This T cell receptor (beta chain) was sequenced for a study of OX40 agonist ivuxolimab in advanced cancers. About the research overall: Roughly two fifths of patients had received prior checkpoint inhibitor therapy. Study-wide results and limits: Researchers did not determine the expanded peripheral T cells' antigen specificity.

Only in-frame clones appear in the TCRdb table, and some are missing; sequencing was by immunoSEQ multiplex PCR. The table includes about 79,000 clones, around 92% detected once. For this clone: Its antigen is as yet unknown.

Per germline, CDR1 MGHRA and CDR2 YSYEKL. The CDR3 runs 15 residues. J gave up 0 bases and V 6 bases, and 7 bases lay outside the gene matches. The TCR comes from an adult with an advanced solid tumor such as melanoma, head and neck, liver or kidney cancer. The gene calls are TRBV4-1 and TRBJ1-2, with TRBD1 matching over 7 bases. Sequences were derived from CD4+ or CD8+ T cells sorted from blood, sampled in a trial of the OX40 agonist ivuxolimab. In nucleotides, the CDR3 is TGCGCCAGCAGACCCCCGACAGGGCCTAACTATGGCTACACCTTC. Residues: CASRPPTGPNYGYTF.